A selection of T cell receptor beta chains follows, all from one sample in a study of vaccination and CD4 T cells after COVID-19. Each CDR3 protein gets one entry after TCRdb re-called the PCR reads with MiXCR. The sample includes around 23,000 distinct CDR3 sequences, 42% of them seen just once. The antigens for these receptors are not known. Sample: CD4+ T cells from blood, cultured in vitro, taken about 7 months after SARS-CoV-2 vaccination. Receptors originate from a human donor who had recovered from COVID-19. Each CDR3 is given with its conserved first and last residue. D genes are given only for firm matches. A clone size is listed for some rows: how often the clone was seen (once, few, many), or a class if it is expanded.

TRBJ2-7 | - | TRBV6-2/TRBV6-3 | TRBD2 | CASSYARTSPNREQYF | TGTGCCAGCAGTTACGCGAGGACTAGCCCCAATCGCGAGCAGTACTTC
TRBJ2-3 | - | TRBV20-1 | - | CSATLEDTQYF | TGCAGTGCTACCCTGGAAGATACGCAGTATTTT
TRBJ2-1 | - | TRBV30 | - | CAWSGSEAYNEQFF | TGTGCCTGGAGTGGTAGCGAGGCCTACAATGAGCAGTTCTTC
TRBJ2-6 | once | TRBV6-5 | - | CASSYVRSDSGANVLTF | TGTGCCAGCAGTTACGTCAGGTCAGACTCTGGGGCCAACGTCCTGACTTTC
TRBJ2-1 | - | TRBV2 | TRBD2 | CASSGEGGVRNEQSF | TGTGCCAGCAGTGGGGAGGGAGGGGTTCGCAATGAGCAGTCCTTC
TRBJ2-7 | - | TRBV19 | TRBD2 | CASSTSSSGSYEQYF | TGTGCCAGTAGTACCTCCTCTAGCGGGAGCTACGAGCAGTACTTC
TRBJ1-2 | - | TRBV7-9 | - | CASSGGVGYTF | TGTGCCAGCAGCGGGGGGGTGGGCTACACCTTC
TRBJ1-5 | few | TRBV19 | TRBD1 | CASSHPRDRESPYGQPQHF | TGTGCCAGTAGCCATCCCCGGGACAGGGAATCCCCGTACGGGCAGCCCCAGCATTTT
TRBJ1-1 | - | TRBV20-1 | - | CSARDQGLAFF | TGCAGTGCTAGAGATCAAGGGTTAGCTTTCTTT
TRBJ1-3 | few | TRBV7-9 | - | CASSPNPGQRGNTIYF | TGTGCCAGCAGCCCCAACCCTGGACAGCGTGGAAACACCATATATTTT
TRBJ2-5 | - | TRBV6-2/TRBV6-3 | TRBD2 | CASSYTPGRSQYF | TGTGCCAGCAGTTACACTCCCGGGAGGAGCCAGTACTTC
TRBJ1-1 | few | TRBV27 | - | CASSLSVGRWNTEAFF | TGTGCCAGCAGTTTATCGGTGGGGAGGTGGAACACTGAAGCTTTCTTT
TRBJ2-7 | few | TRBV28 | - | CASSRPGNPYEQYF | TGTGCCAGCAGTCGGCCAGGGAATCCCTACGAGCAGTACTTC
TRBJ2-3 | few | TRBV7-9 | - | CASSPPSTDTQYF | TGTGCCAGCAGCCCCCCCTCGACAGATACGCAGTATTTT
TRBJ2-1 | few | TRBV20-1 | - | CSALEGERVSYNEQFF | TGCAGTGCTTTAGAAGGAGAGCGGGTGTCCTACAATGAGCAGTTCTTC
TRBJ1-5 | - | TRBV28 | TRBD1 | CASSPQPGTGGNQPQHF | TGTGCCAGCAGTCCTCAACCAGGGACAGGGGGCAATCAGCCCCAGCATTTT
TRBJ1-2 | few | TRBV7-9 | - | CASSFPGYGYTF | TGTGCCAGCAGCTTTCCGGGCTATGGCTACACCTTC
TRBJ2-7 | - | TRBV28 | - | CASNTFSGGRGNSYEQYF | TGTGCCAGCAACACCTTTTCCGGGGGGCGGGGGAACTCCTACGAGCAGTACTTC
TRBJ2-5 | - | TRBV7-9 | TRBD1 | CASSLQGAGETQYF | TGTGCCAGCAGCTTACAGGGGGCAGGGGAGACCCAGTACTTC
TRBJ2-7 | few | TRBV5-4 | - | CASSRGGTAAYEQYF | TGTGCCAGCAGTCGTGGGGGGACAGCAGCCTACGAGCAGTACTTC
TRBJ2-2 | - | TRBV10-3 | - | CAISGSAGELFF | TGTGCCATCAGCGGCTCAGCCGGGGAGCTGTTTTTT
TRBJ2-1 | - | TRBV24-1 | TRBD2 | CATSTSGRGDYNEQFF | TGTGCCACCAGCACTAGCGGGAGAGGGGACTACAATGAGCAGTTCTTC
TRBJ1-1 | - | TRBV6-1 | - | CASSPTYRNTEAFF | TGTGCCAGCAGCCCGACCTACAGGAACACTGAAGCTTTCTTT
TRBJ2-1 | - | TRBV20-1 | TRBD2 | CSARAQRTSGRSAEQFF | TGCAGTGCTAGAGCCCAAAGGACTAGCGGGAGATCCGCTGAGCAGTTCTTC
TRBJ1-1 | - | TRBV20-1 | - | CSVTTWVSRNTEAFF | TGCAGTGTCACAACCTGGGTCAGTCGAAACACTGAAGCTTTCTTT
TRBJ2-5 | few | TRBV7-6 | - | CASSGTPQETQYF | TGTGCCAGCAGCGGGACACCCCAAGAGACCCAGTACTTC
TRBJ2-5 | once | TRBV6-1 | - | CASSVRGFEETQYF | TGTGCCAGCAGTGTAAGGGGGTTTGAAGAGACCCAGTACTTC
TRBJ1-2 | - | TRBV20-1 | - | CSARGSRVGYTF | TGCAGTGCTAGAGGCAGCAGGGTTGGCTACACCTTC
TRBJ2-7 | - | TRBV5-4 | TRBD1 | CASSKTGTAPVQYF | TGTGCCAGCAGCAAAACCGGGACAGCGCCAGTGCAGTACTTC
TRBJ2-3 | - | TRBV7-3 | - | CASSSGNTDTQYF | TGTGCCAGCAGCTCCGGGAACACAGATACGCAGTATTTT
TRBJ1-1 | - | TRBV20-1 | - | CSASGWANTEAFF | TGCAGTGCTTCCGGGTGGGCGAACACTGAAGCTTTCTTT
TRBJ2-5 | few | TRBV29-1 | - | CSVEEGVRSQYF | TGCAGCGTTGAAGAGGGGGTCCGGTCCCAGTACTTC
TRBJ2-1 | - | TRBV6-5 | - | CASSSLQGRNEQFF | TGTGCCAGCAGTTCACTCCAGGGGAGGAATGAGCAGTTCTTC
TRBJ2-7 | few | TRBV7-2 | - | CASTTSAPPYEQYF | TGTGCCAGCACCACCTCAGCGCCGCCCTACGAGCAGTACTTC
TRBJ2-1 | few | TRBV19 | - | CASSIGRGPDNEQFF | TGTGCCAGTAGTATAGGCCGGGGCCCCGATAATGAGCAGTTCTTC
TRBJ1-2 | - | TRBV4-1 | TRBD1 | CASSQYGTGSYGYTF | TGCGCCAGCAGCCAATATGGGACAGGTAGCTATGGCTACACCTTC
TRBJ2-7 | - | TRBV28 | TRBD2 | CASTLLGGSYEQYF | TGTGCCAGCACCCTCCTGGGCGGGAGCTACGAGCAGTACTTC
TRBJ2-7 | - | TRBV10-1 | - | CASTTPGHPYEQYF | TGCGCCAGCACTACCCCGGGACACCCCTACGAGCAGTACTTC
TRBJ1-6 | - | TRBV28 | - | CASSFRTVPLGALHF | TGTGCCAGCAGTTTCCGGACAGTCCCGTTGGGAGCCCTCCACTTT
TRBJ1-5 | few | TRBV20-1 | TRBD1 | CSATMGQGVLVSNQPQHF | TGCAGTGCTACCATGGGACAGGGAGTTCTGGTTAGCAATCAGCCCCAGCATTTT